The 7 T cell receptor beta chains given below trace back to one sample, sequenced in a study of cytomegalovirus exposure and HLA in healthy donors. The PCR had 60 Vbeta and 13 Jbeta primers. Libraries were prepared by immunoSEQ multiplex PCR; TCRdb keeps only in-frame clonotypes and omits some of them. Here the sample spans about 160,000 clones, approximately 75% being singletons. The source material was PBMCs. The receptors were sampled from a woman aged 18-35 years in good health and CMV-seronegative.

The chain is built from TRBV5-1 and TRBJ1-1; D might be TRBD1 (6 bases). The V gene lost 4 bases and the J gene lost 1 base, with 8 bases spanning the gap. The CDR3 spans 13 residues. Germline CDR1 is SGHRS and CDR2 is YFSETQ. Here the CDR3 DNA reads TGCGCCAGCAGCAAGGGACAGAACACTGAAGCTTTCTTT. This encodes CASSKGQNTEAFF.

This sequence joins TRBV7-2 and TRBJ1-5; TRBD1 matches 7 bases. The germline V gene encodes CDR1 SGHTA and CDR2 FQGNSA. The CDR3 loop spans 15 amino acids. The V and J ends lost 0 bases and 6 bases, in that order; junction bases with no gene match: 5. The CDR3 DNA reads TGTGCCAGCAGCTTAGCCGACAGGGTGGGTCAGCCCCAGCATTTT. It specifies CASSLADRVGQPQHF.

The chain is built from TRBV4-2 and TRBJ2-3; 9 nucleotides agree with TRBD1. The V segment lost 2 bases and the J segment 3 bases; nucleotides outside the gene matches: 6. CDR3 length: 16 amino acids. Looked up from germline, CDR1 is LGHNA and CDR2 is YNFKEQ. CDR3 protein: CASSQPRQGGTDTQYF. The DNA of the CDR3 is TGTGCCAGCAGCCAACCCCGACAGGGGGGAACAGATACGCAGTATTTT.

V gene TRBV11-2 combines with J gene TRBJ1-3, with D uncertain. Germline V gene lookup returns CDR1 SGHAT and CDR2 FQNNGV. The CDR3 consists of 13 residues. V was cut by 5 bases and J by 4 bases, with 9 bases left in between. This CDR3 reads CASSRNEGNTIYF. The CDR3 DNA sequence: TGTGCCAGCAGCCGTAACGAGGGAAACACCATATATTTT.

The chain recombines TRBV5-1 with TRBJ2-3; TRBD2 is a possible D gene (6 bases). In germline, CDR1 is SGHRS, CDR2 YFSETQ. Trimming removed 0 bases at V and 0 bases at J, with 11 bases between. This CDR3 contains 16 residues. CDR3 loop: CASSLEVGTSTDTQYF. Here the CDR3 DNA reads TGCGCCAGCAGCTTGGAAGTAGGGACTAGCACAGATACGCAGTATTTT.

This chain links TRBV6-5 with TRBJ1-1, with TRBD1 as a possible D gene (6 bases). V was shortened by 5 bases and J by 1 base, with 14 bases between the two germline ends. In germline, CDR1 is MNHEY, CDR2 SVGAGI. The CDR3 length is 15 residues. The CDR3 protein is CASSLGARKNTEAFF. The CDR3 DNA sequence: TGTGCCAGCAGTCTGGGGGCAAGGAAGAACACTGAAGCTTTCTTT.

The sample holds one count of this clone. This rearrangement joins TRBV2 to TRBJ2-7, with no clear D. The CDR3 loop spans 11 amino acids. CDR1 and CDR2 (germline): SNHLY, FYNNEI. V gave up 6 bases and J gave up 3 bases, with 6 bases separating them. The CDR3 DNA sequence: TGTGCCAGCAGCGCGATCTACGAGCAGTACTTC. Protein sequence: CASSAIYEQYF.